The 8 T cell receptor beta chains listed next were all sequenced from one sample in a study of immune evolution from preneoplasia to lung adenocarcinoma. The data were produced by immunoSEQ multiplex PCR, yet TCRdb's version contains in-frame clones alone and is incomplete. In the table there are about 14,000 clones, roughly 80% of which are singletons. Sequenced material: FFPE minimally invasive lung adenocarcinoma tissue. The receptors were gathered from a person between 65 and 79 years old with lung adenocarcinoma.

J is TRBJ1-5 and V is TRBV25-1; D is possibly TRBD1 (5 bases). CDR1 and CDR2 (germline): MGHDK, SYGVNS. The CDR3 contains 14 residues. The V gene lost 8 bases and the J gene lost 3 bases, with 14 bases spanning the gap. This CDR3 is CASGQGGVNQPQHF. The CDR3 bases are TGTGCCAGCGGCCAGGGCGGAGTCAATCAGCCCCAGCATTTT.

The chain has TRBV30 and TRBJ1-6; D might be TRBD1 (6 bases). CDR1 is GTSNPN, CDR2 SVGIG, per germline (reference sequence). The CDR3 runs 14 residues. V was pared by 2 bases and J by 8 bases, with 13 bases between. CDR3 amino acids: CAWSLTGADSPLHF. CDR3 nucleotides: TGTGCCTGGAGTCTTACGGGGGCTGATTCACCCCTCCACTTT.

This rearrangement joins TRBV2 to TRBJ2-3, with 7 bases lining up with TRBD1. J lost 2 bases, V lost 8 bases, and 7 bases had no gene match. The CDR3 extends over 14 amino acids. Germline lookup yields CDR1 SNHLY and CDR2 FYNNEI. CDR3 in DNA: TGTGCCAGCTGTCGGGACAGCCTCACAGATACGCAGTATTTT. This encodes CASCRDSLTDTQYF.

The J gene is TRBJ2-1, the V gene TRBV7-9; no reliable D call. Deletions cut 11 bases from V and 4 bases from J, with 9 bases between. The CDR3 extends over 11 amino acids. Germline V gives CDR1 SEHNR, CDR2 FQNEAQ (reference sequence). DNA of the CDR3: TGTGCCGGCGGCGAGTACAATGAGCAGTTCTTC. It is translated as CAGGEYNEQFF.

The chain joins TRBV7-9 to TRBJ1-1; TRBD1 might be the D (5 bases). The CDR3 runs to 15 residues. In germline, CDR1 is SEHNR, CDR2 FQNEAQ (reference sequence). Trimming left V 1 base short and J 6 bases short, with 15 bases between. CDR3 residues: CASSLGSAGRAEAFF. CDR3 in DNA: TGTGCCAGCAGCTTAGGATCGGCAGGGCGGGCTGAAGCTTTCTTT.

The chain combines TRBV7-2 with TRBJ2-1; maybe TRBD1 (6 bases). Trimming shortened V by 0 bases and J by 2 bases, and 8 bases separated the two germline ends. The CDR3 covers 15 residues. CDR1 and CDR2 from the germline V gene are SGHTA and FQGNSA. The CDR3 is CASSLAGAPYNEQFF. The DNA for the CDR3 is TGTGCCAGCAGCTTAGCGGGGGCCCCCTACAATGAGCAGTTCTTC. The entire variable domain, with the rest obtained from reference TRBV7-2 and TRBJ2-1, is as follows: GAGVSQSPSNKVTEKGKDVELRCDPISGHTALYWYRQSLGQGLEFLIYFQGNSAPDKSGLPSDRFSAERTGGSVSTLTIQRTQQEDSAVYLCASSLAGAPYNEQFFGPGTRLTVL.

In DNA form, the CDR3 reads TGTGCCAGCAGCTTCGGACTAGCTGATGAGCAGTTCTTC. It encodes CASSFGLADEQFF. The J gene is TRBJ2-1, the V gene TRBV9; 8 nucleotides match TRBD2. Germline V lookup: CDR1 SGDLS, CDR2 YYNGEE. V shed 4 bases, J shed 8 bases, and the junction held 5 bases outside the gene matches. The CDR3 sequence is 13 residues long.

The chain carries TRBV18 and TRBJ1-3; 7 bases are shared with TRBD1. The CDR3 runs to 17 residues. Trimming took 3 bases from V and 0 from J; bases not matched to a gene: 8. Germline V gene data show CDR1 as KGHSH and CDR2 as LQKENI. In DNA form, the CDR3 reads TGTGCCAGCTCACCTAGAAAGACAGGGACCTCTGGAAACACCATATATTTT. The encoded protein is CASSPRKTGTSGNTIYF. Variable domain in full (rest from reference TRBV18 and TRBJ1-3): NAGVMQNPRHLVRRRGQEARLRCSPMKGHSHVYWYRQLPEEGLKFMVYLQKENIIDESGMPKERFSAEFPKEGPSILRIQQVVRGDSAAYFCASSPRKTGTSGNTIYFGEGSWLTVV.